This T cell receptor (beta chain) was captured by sequencing in a study of cytomegalovirus exposure and HLA in healthy donors. Study outcomes and limitations: An assumption of roughly uniform sequencing depth across donors underlay the presence/absence analyses. The sole available immune exposure information was CMV serostatus.

Primers for the PCR totalled 60 Vbeta and 13 Jbeta. Method: immunoSEQ multiplex PCR; TCRdb's copy keeps in-frame clones and lacks some. The sample shows tens of thousands of clones, 82% of them seen only once. On this clone: Its cognate antigen is unknown.

V trimming: 3 bases; J trimming: 6 bases; junction bases outside the gene matches: 5. Germline V gene sequence: CDR1 MNHNS, CDR2 SASEGT. The CDR3 is made up of 15 amino acids. The rearrangement uses TRBV6-1 and TRBJ1-6, with 7 bases matching TRBD1. What was sequenced was PBMCs. The clonotype comes from a man aged 30 to 45 in good health and CMV-seropositive. CDR3 nucleotides: TGTGCCAGCAGTGATTGGGGACAGACTAATTCACCCCTCCACTTT. This codes for CASSDWGQTNSPLHF.